The 8 T cell receptor beta chains below come from one sample, sequenced in a study of T cell changes during pregnancy in multiple sclerosis. Data came from immunoSEQ multiplex PCR; TCRdb stores just in-frame clones and leaves some out. The sample includes under 85,000 clones, over 75% of them seen just once. The specimen was CD4+ T cells from peripheral blood mononuclear cells, collected in the third trimester of pregnancy. The receptor set was obtained from a female donor in good health, enrolled as a control in a pregnancy study.

The CDR3 nucleotides are TGTGCCAGCAGTGACGGGCTACCGACTACCTACGAGCAGTACTTC. Its translation is CASSDGLPTTYEQYF. This chain joins TRBV6-1 and TRBJ2-7; D is perhaps TRBD2 (5 bases). This CDR3 has 15 residues. V lost 3 bases and J lost 2, with 14 bases in between. Germline V gene data show CDR1 as MNHNS and CDR2 as SASEGT.

The V gene is TRBV11-2, the J gene TRBJ2-5; 8 bases map to TRBD2. The ends lost 3 bases at V and 5 bases at J; junction bases unmatched: 11. The CDR3 is 16 residues long. The germline gives CDR1 SGHAT, CDR2 FQNNGV. The CDR3 DNA sequence: TGTGCCAGCAGCTTTACGCGGGGGGCAAGTAGTGAGACCCAGTACTTC. It specifies CASSFTRGASSETQYF.

The V call is TRBV6-1, the J call TRBJ2-7; a possible D gene is TRBD1 (6 bases). The CDR3 runs to 15 residues. V was cut by 9 bases and J by 3 bases, with 21 bases left in between. Per the germline V gene, CDR1 is MNHNS and CDR2 is SASEGT. The CDR3 DNA follows: TGTGCCAGTTTCCCGGCCGACAGGATACACTACGAGCAGTACTTC. It encodes CASFPADRIHYEQYF.

V and J are TRBV15 and TRBJ2-2, with unresolved D. The length of the CDR3 is 13 residues. Between the trimmed V and J ends, which lost 5 bases and 1 base, there was a span of 5 bases. Germline CDR1 is LNHNV and CDR2 is YYDKDF (reference sequence). The CDR3 DNA follows: TGTGCCACCAGCCCGGGGAACACCGGGGAGCTGTTTTTT. Amino acids: CATSPGNTGELFF.

The J gene is TRBJ2-7, the V gene TRBV7-2; D is uncertain. V was clipped by 5 bases and J by 6 bases, with 14 bases between them. The length of the CDR3 is 13 residues. Germline V gene data show CDR1 as SGHTA and CDR2 as FQGNSA. The CDR3 protein is CASSGSGSREQYF. The CDR3 bases are TGTGCCAGCAGCGGATCCGGGTCGCGCGAGCAGTACTTC.

V is TRBV4-2 and J is TRBJ1-2; 11 bases line up with TRBD1. V lost 4 bases and J lost 5; bases outside the gene matches: 9. Germline CDR1 LGHNA, CDR2 YNFKEQ. This CDR3 is built from 16 residues. CDR3 bases: TGTGCCAGCAGCCTGCACGAAGGGACAGGGGGTTATGGCTACACCTTC. It is translated as CASSLHEGTGGYGYTF.

The rearrangement links TRBV27 to TRBJ2-7, with 7 nucleotides matching TRBD1. This CDR3 has 17 amino acids. Trimming took 3 bases from V and 4 from J; bases not matched to a gene: 15. Germline assignment: CDR1 MNHEY and CDR2 SMNVEV (reference sequence). The CDR3 nucleotides are TGTGCCAGCAGTTTGGCCTTTCGAGGACAGGTAGGGTACGAGCAGTACTTC. Translated, it gives CASSLAFRGQVGYEQYF.

The chain employs TRBV10-3 and TRBJ1-6; 9 bases agree with TRBD1. V lost 3 bases and J lost 7; bases outside the gene matches: 4. The V gene's germline CDR1 is ENHRY and CDR2 SYGVKD. CDR3 length: 15 amino acids. CDR3 in DNA: TGTGCCATCAGTGACTCGGGACAGGGCAATTCACCCCTCCACTTT. Its protein is CAISDSGQGNSPLHF.